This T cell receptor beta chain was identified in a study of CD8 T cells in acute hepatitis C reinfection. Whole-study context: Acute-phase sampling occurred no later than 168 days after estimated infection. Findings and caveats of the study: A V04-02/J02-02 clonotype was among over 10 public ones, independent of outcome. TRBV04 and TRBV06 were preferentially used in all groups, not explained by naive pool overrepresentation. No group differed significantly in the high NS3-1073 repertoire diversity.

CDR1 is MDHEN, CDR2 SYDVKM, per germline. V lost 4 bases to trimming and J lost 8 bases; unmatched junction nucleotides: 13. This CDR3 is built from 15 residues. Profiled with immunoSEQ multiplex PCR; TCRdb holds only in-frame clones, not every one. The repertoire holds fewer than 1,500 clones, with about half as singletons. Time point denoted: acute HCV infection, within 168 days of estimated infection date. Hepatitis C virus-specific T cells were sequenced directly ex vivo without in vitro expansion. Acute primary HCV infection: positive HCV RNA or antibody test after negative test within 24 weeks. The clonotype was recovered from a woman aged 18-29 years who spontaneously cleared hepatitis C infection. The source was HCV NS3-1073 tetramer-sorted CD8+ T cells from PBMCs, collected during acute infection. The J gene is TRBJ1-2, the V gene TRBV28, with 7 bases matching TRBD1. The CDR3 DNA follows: TGTGCCAGCAGTTATACAGGGGAAACTTTCCCGGGCTACACCTTC. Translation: CASSYTGETFPGYTF.